A selection of T cell receptor beta chains follows, all from one sample in a study of blood T cells in healthy people across ages. A single record per CDR3 protein comes from TCRdb applying MiXCR to the 5' RACE reads. This table holds 600,000 or so distinct CDR3 sequences, about 30% found once. Sequencing was performed on blood. The receptors derive from an elderly woman in good health. Each CDR3 is given with its conserved first and last residue. Fields, in order: V gene, D gene, clone size, J gene, CDR3 protein, CDR3 DNA. The D gene is left open where the match is weak. Clone size is shown for a subset of rows, as once, few, many or a class of expanded clone.

>TRBV11-3|.|few|TRBJ2-1
CASSLGRYGANEQFF
TGTGCCAGCAGCTTAGGGCGGTACGGGGCGAATGAGCAGTTCTTC
>TRBV12-3/TRBV12-4|.|few|TRBJ1-2
CASRTRTYGYTF
TGTGCCAGCAGGACTCGAACCTATGGCTACACCTTC
>TRBV6-1|TRBD1|few|TRBJ1-5
CASSPTPQGARQPQHF
TGTGCCAGCAGTCCCACACCACAGGGGGCACGTCAGCCCCAGCATTTT
>TRBV7-9|.|many|TRBJ1-5
CASSPPGGYQPQHF
TGTGCCAGCAGCCCGCCCGGCGGTTATCAGCCCCAGCATTTT
>TRBV12-3/TRBV12-4|.|.|TRBJ2-3
CASSARLGDTQYF
TGTGCCAGCAGTGCCCGGCTGGGGGATACGCAGTATTTT
>TRBV7-8|TRBD1|.|TRBJ1-1
CASSTHQGDTEAFF
TGTGCCAGCAGCACACACCAGGGGGACACTGAAGCTTTCTTT
>TRBV5-1|.|once|TRBJ1-5
CASSPDQASNQPQHF
TGCGCCAGCAGCCCGGATCAGGCTAGCAATCAGCCCCAGCATTTT
>TRBV6-5|TRBD2|.|TRBJ2-3
CASSYASSAGRGRSTDTQYF
TGTGCCAGCAGTTACGCCAGCTCGGCAGGTCGCGGGAGAAGCACAGATACGCAGTATTTT
>TRBV20-1|.|many|TRBJ2-5
CSAQGRETQYF
TGCAGTGCTCAGGGTCGAGAGACCCAGTACTTC
>TRBV11-3|.|many|TRBJ2-7
CASSVPSYEQYF
TGTGCCAGCAGCGTCCCCTCCTACGAGCAGTACTTC
>TRBV7-2|TRBD1|.|TRBJ1-1
CASSTTGGWYTEAFF
TGTGCCAGCAGCACAACAGGGGGTTGGTACACTGAAGCTTTCTTT
>TRBV3-1|.|.|TRBJ1-2
CTSSQFYGYTF
TGTACCAGCAGCCAGTTTTATGGCTACACCTTC
>TRBV11-2|TRBD2|many|TRBJ2-5
CASSLGASGGARETQYF
TGTGCCAGCAGCTTGGGGGCTAGCGGGGGGGCGAGGGAGACCCAGTACTTC
>TRBV7-9|.|many|TRBJ2-5
CASSSWGGAEETQYF
TGTGCCAGCAGCTCCTGGGGGGGGGCAGAAGAGACCCAGTACTTC
>TRBV20-1|TRBD1|.|TRBJ1-2
CSARATGEAYGYTF
TGCAGTGCTAGAGCTACAGGGGAAGCCTATGGCTACACCTTC
>TRBV15|.|few|TRBJ1-1
CATSRDLLTEAFF
TGTGCCACCAGCAGAGATCTGCTCACTGAAGCTTTCTTT
>TRBV2|.|few|TRBJ1-1
CASPGGRGWTEAFF
TGTGCCAGCCCCGGAGGCAGGGGATGGACTGAAGCTTTCTTT
>TRBV11-2|.|few|TRBJ1-4
CASSANPKDVWAYEKLFF
TGTGCCAGCAGCGCCAACCCGAAGGACGTCTGGGCTTATGAAAAACTGTTTTTT
>TRBV12-3/TRBV12-4|TRBD2|.|TRBJ2-3
CASSSKLRAGRRADTQYF
TGTGCCAGCAGTTCTAAATTGAGAGCGGGGAGGCGCGCAGATACGCAGTATTTT
>TRBV5-5|.|.|TRBJ2-1
CASSTGTNEQFF
TGTGCCAGCAGCACCGGGACTAATGAGCAGTTCTTC
>TRBV14|TRBD1|.|TRBJ2-2
CASSSDRGTTGELFF
TGTGCCAGCAGCTCCGACAGGGGGACCACCGGGGAGCTGTTTTTT
>TRBV20-1|.|.|TRBJ1-2
CSANRGGASGYTF
TGCAGTGCCAACCGGGGGGGGGCCAGCGGCTACACCTTC
>TRBV27|TRBD2|.|TRBJ2-7
CASSLSAGLEYEQYF
TGTGCCAGCAGTTTATCCGCGGGACTAGAGTACGAGCAGTACTTC
>TRBV4-2|TRBD1|few|TRBJ1-2
CASSQVRQGGTGYTF
TGTGCCAGCAGCCAAGTCAGACAGGGAGGGACCGGCTACACCTTC
>TRBV20-1|.|many|TRBJ1-5
CSANVNSNQPQHF
TGCAGTGCTAACGTCAATAGCAATCAGCCCCAGCATTTT
>TRBV29-1|TRBD1|many|TRBJ1-5
CSVATGGAPNQPQHF
TGCAGCGTCGCAACAGGGGGAGCTCCCAATCAGCCCCAGCATTTT
>TRBV4-1|TRBD2|.|TRBJ2-1
CASSQVLAGVSYNEQFF
TGCGCCAGCAGCCAAGTACTAGCGGGAGTCTCCTACAATGAGCAGTTCTTC
>TRBV7-6|TRBD1|many|TRBJ1-5
CASSLIQGGNQPQHF
TGTGCCAGCAGCTTAATTCAGGGGGGCAATCAGCCCCAGCATTTT
>TRBV6-2/TRBV6-3|TRBD1|.|TRBJ2-2
CASSYIRDRANTGELFF
TGTGCCAGCAGTTACATCCGGGACAGGGCTAACACCGGGGAGCTGTTTTTT
>TRBV5-8|.|.|TRBJ1-6
CASSLNANNSPLHF
TGTGCCAGCAGCTTGAATGCGAACAATTCACCCCTCCACTTT
>TRBV5-1|TRBD1|few|TRBJ1-1
CASSLFGQGAHTEAFF
TGCGCCAGCAGCTTGTTTGGACAGGGGGCGCACACTGAAGCTTTCTTT
>TRBV29-1|.|few|TRBJ1-1
CSSLQAGAEAFF
TGCAGCTCCCTACAAGCCGGCGCTGAAGCTTTCTTT
>TRBV6-2/TRBV6-3|TRBD2|.|TRBJ2-5
CASRPPGGETQYF
TGTGCCAGCAGGCCCCCGGGGGGAGAGACCCAGTACTTC
>TRBV5-1|.|many|TRBJ2-3
CASSSGLVTIGTDTQYF
TGCGCCAGCAGCTCCGGGTTAGTTACTATCGGCACAGATACGCAGTATTTT
>TRBV6-5|.|few|TRBJ1-2
CASSFFPGGGYGYGYTF
TGTGCCAGCAGTTTTTTCCCCGGCGGGGGGTATGGCTATGGCTACACCTTC
>TRBV14|TRBD2|few|TRBJ2-5
CASSQDGPPGGETQYF
TGTGCCAGCAGCCAAGATGGCCCGCCGGGGGGAGAGACCCAGTACTTC